The rows below give T cell receptor beta chains drawn from one sample of a study of control samples from healthy donors and cancer patients. This table comes from immunoSEQ multiplex PCR, and its TCRdb copy is limited to in-frame clones, with some not included. The data hold 55,000 to 85,000 clones, with roughly 86% observed a single time. Source material: PBMCs. The receptors were gathered from a woman in her 50s with head and neck cancer. Both conserved end residues are part of each CDR3. A D gene is named only where the DNA matches it firmly. Rows may omit the clone size; those that give it use once, few, many or a size class.

TRBV2,TRBD1,.,18,TRBJ2-7,CASSGRPDRRQGTYEQYF,TGTGCCAGCAGTGGGCGACCGGACAGGCGGCAAGGGACCTACGAGCAGTACTTC
TRBV28,TRBD1,.,15,TRBJ1-6,CASSLEGQLGSPLHF,TGTGCCAGCAGTTTGGAGGGACAGCTTGGTTCACCCCTCCACTTT
TRBV2,.,.,12,TRBJ2-7,CASSDRGYEQYF,TGTGCCAGCAGTGATAGGGGCTACGAGCAGTACTTC
TRBV30,.,.,11,TRBJ2-3,CAWSTGDTQYF,TGTGCCTGGAGTACGGGCGATACGCAGTATTTT
TRBV6-5,.,.,13,TRBJ2-7,CASNTGRSYEQYF,TGTGCCAGCAATACAGGGAGGTCCTACGAGCAGTACTTC
TRBV6-1,.,once,14,TRBJ1-2,CASSESGSPTGYTF,TGTGCCAGCAGTGAAAGCGGGAGTCCTACGGGGTACACCTTC
TRBV5-4,TRBD2,.,14,TRBJ2-7,CASSLGGGPYEQYF,TGTGCCAGCAGCTTGGGCGGGGGACCCTACGAGCAGTACTTC
TRBV19,TRBD2,.,17,TRBJ2-1,CASSIDSGGRSYNEQFF,TGTGCCAGTAGTATAGATTCGGGGGGTAGGTCCTACAATGAGCAGTTCTTC
TRBV19,TRBD1,few,17,TRBJ1-5,CASSTTGTGNSNQPQHF,TGTGCCAGTAGTACGACCGGGACAGGGAATAGCAATCAGCCCCAGCATTTT
TRBV2,.,.,14,TRBJ1-5,CASSEGDGNQPQHF,TGTGCCAGCAGTGAAGGGGACGGCAATCAGCCCCAGCATTTT
TRBV24-1,TRBD1,once,18,TRBJ1-2,CATSDGQGWGLGNYGYTF,TGTGCCACCAGTGATGGACAGGGATGGGGACTTGGGAACTATGGCTACACCTTC
TRBV9,.,few,13,TRBJ2-7,CASSVAGGHEQYF,TGTGCCAGCAGCGTAGCTGGGGGGCATGAGCAGTACTTC
TRBV6-1,.,.,15,TRBJ1-2,CASSDRAAKDYGYTF,TGTGCCAGCAGTGACAGGGCGGCGAAGGACTATGGCTACACCTTC
TRBV4-1,TRBD1,.,19,TRBJ1-6,CASSQAPETGPTLNSPLHF,TGCGCCAGCAGCCAAGCCCCGGAGACAGGGCCAACACTTAATTCACCCCTCCACTTT
TRBV7-2,TRBD2,.,18,TRBJ2-3,CASSFPSGLAGLTDTQYF,TGTGCCAGCAGCTTTCCCTCGGGTCTAGCGGGGCTCACAGATACGCAGTATTTT
TRBV4-1,TRBD1,few,15,TRBJ1-1,CASSQQGGMRTEAFF,TGCGCCAGCAGCCAACAGGGGGGTATGAGAACTGAAGCTTTCTTT
TRBV19,.,.,14,TRBJ2-7,CASSIDGTGFEQYF,TGTGCCAGTAGTATAGATGGAACAGGGTTCGAGCAGTACTTC
TRBV2,.,.,11,TRBJ1-6,CASKSGFPLHF,TGTGCCAGCAAGTCGGGTTTTCCCCTCCACTTT
TRBV7-8,.,.,17,TRBJ1-5,CASSSQSGTARNQPQHF,TGTGCCAGCAGCTCTCAGTCCGGGACTGCCCGGAATCAGCCCCAGCATTTT
TRBV6-1,.,.,15,TRBJ2-1,CASSEGLDGSNEQFF,TGTGCCAGCAGTGAGGGGCTCGACGGAAGCAATGAGCAGTTCTTC
TRBV2,TRBD1,.,15,TRBJ2-5,CASSEGGQGEETQYF,TGTGCCAGCAGTGAGGGGGGACAGGGAGAAGAGACCCAGTACTTC
TRBV15,.,.,13,TRBJ2-5,CATSRDRVETQYF,TGTGCCACCAGCAGAGATCGGGTTGAGACCCAGTACTTC
TRBV10-3,.,.,15,TRBJ2-3,CAISPDTFYTDTQYF,TGTGCCATCAGCCCTGACACTTTTTACACAGATACGCAGTATTTT
TRBV7-6,.,.,16,TRBJ1-6,CASSSTPGRVNSPLHF,TGTGCCAGCAGCTCAACCCCGGGACGGGTTAATTCACCCCTCCACTTT
TRBV2,.,few,11,TRBJ2-5,CASNEKETQYF,TGTGCCAGCAACGAAAAAGAGACCCAGTACTTC
TRBV27,.,.,15,TRBJ1-1,CASTKLYDRNTEAFF,TGTGCCAGCACCAAATTGTACGACAGGAATACTGAAGCTTTCTTT
TRBV4-2,.,.,11,TRBJ2-3,CASSQGSTQYF,TGTGCCAGCAGCCAAGGGTCGACGCAGTATTTT
TRBV19,.,.,13,TRBJ1-1,CASSPKGGTEAFF,TGTGCCAGTAGTCCAAAAGGGGGGACTGAAGCTTTCTTT
TRBV19,TRBD1,.,18,TRBJ1-1,CASSTRGFGQAKNTEAFF,TGTGCCAGTAGTACCCGGGGGTTCGGACAGGCGAAGAACACTGAAGCTTTCTTT
TRBV7-3,TRBD2,.,16,TRBJ2-1,CASSLKQRGEANEQFF,TGTGCCAGCAGCTTAAAGCAGCGGGGGGAAGCCAATGAGCAGTTCTTC
TRBV4-3,.,.,17,TRBJ1-1,CASSQAGRVRLHTEAFF,TGCGCCAGCAGCCAAGCGGGAAGGGTGCGGCTGCACACTGAAGCTTTCTTT
TRBV5-1,.,.,13,TRBJ1-2,CASSLRGSLGYTF,TGCGCCAGCAGCTTGCGCGGGTCCCTGGGCTACACCTTC
TRBV29-1,.,.,12,TRBJ2-5,CSGSGAQETQYF,TGCAGCGGCTCGGGGGCCCAAGAGACCCAGTACTTC
TRBV28,.,.,15,TRBJ1-2,CASSPTRTANYGYTF,TGTGCCAGCAGCCCTACTAGGACAGCTAACTATGGCTACACCTTC
TRBV29-1,.,.,13,TRBJ1-5,CSVGQDSNQPQHF,TGCAGCGTTGGCCAAGATAGCAATCAGCCCCAGCATTTT
TRBV7-2,TRBD1,once,17,TRBJ1-5,CASSTMRDRRIGQPQHF,TGTGCCAGCAGCACTATGAGGGACAGGAGAATTGGTCAGCCCCAGCATTTT
TRBV9,TRBD1,.,15,TRBJ2-7,CASILLQGAIYEQYF,TGTGCCAGCATCCTTTTGCAGGGGGCCATCTACGAGCAGTACTTC
TRBV4-1,.,.,16,TRBJ1-5,CASSQVAGAGNQPQHF,TGCGCCAGCAGCCAAGTGGCGGGGGCGGGGAATCAGCCCCAGCATTTT
TRBV7-2,.,once,15,TRBJ1-5,CASSSQSGANQPQHF,TGTGCCAGCAGCTCCCAGAGTGGGGCGAATCAGCCCCAGCATTTT
TRBV5-6,.,.,16,TRBJ1-1,CASSLAGAGKGGEAFF,TGTGCCAGCAGCTTGGCCGGAGCGGGCAAAGGGGGGGAAGCTTTCTTT
TRBV7-2,TRBD1,.,14,TRBJ2-7,CASSRDRAASEQYF,TGTGCCAGCAGCCGCGACAGGGCAGCGAGCGAGCAGTACTTC
TRBV9,.,.,16,TRBJ2-2,CASSVPPSSNTGELFF,TGTGCCAGCAGCGTCCCTCCTAGTTCGAACACCGGGGAGCTGTTTTTT
TRBV4-1,.,.,17,TRBJ2-5,CASSQEPGRLREETQYF,TGCGCCAGCAGCCAAGAACCGGGACGGCTCCGAGAAGAGACCCAGTACTTC
TRBV19,TRBD1,.,16,TRBJ2-7,CASSMRPGQGVYEQYF,TGTGCCAGTAGTATGAGGCCGGGACAGGGAGTATACGAGCAGTACTTC